The 20 T cell receptor beta chains in this list originate from one sample, sequenced in a study of T cell clones after liver transplantation. Produced via immunoSEQ multiplex PCR; TCRdb's table is partial and in-frame only. The top ten hold under 2.5% of the sample, which has approximately 70,000 clones, 84% seen once. This specimen consisted of CD4+ T cells from blood, obtained roughly 48 months after liver transplant. These receptors came from a human patient who received a liver transplant. Some T cells may be supplied by the graft donor.

The chain has TRBV7-7 and TRBJ1-1; 8 bases map to TRBD1. Per germline, CDR1 SSHAT and CDR2 FNYEAQ (reference sequence). This CDR3 is 13 amino acids long. V trimming: 5 bases; J trimming: 3 bases; junction bases outside the gene matches: 2. CDR3 in amino acids: CASSQDRDTEAFF. The CDR3 DNA reads TGTGCCAGCAGCCAGGACAGGGACACTGAAGCTTTCTTT.

The chain uses TRBV7-2 and TRBJ2-5; D might be TRBD1 or TRBD2, each matching 5 bases. CDR3 length equals 13 residues. The germline CDR1 and CDR2 sequences are SGHTA and FQGNSA. With 3 bases removed from V and 5 bases from J, the gap between germline ends came to 10 bases. This chain's CDR3 is CASSLSGTETQYF. In DNA form, the CDR3 reads TGTGCCAGCAGCTTGTCAGGGACCGAGACCCAGTACTTC.

Within the sample, this clone is medium-sized. The CDR3 DNA reads TGCGCCAGCAGCTTGGTGCCACAGGGGGCTTCATCCTCTGGAAACACCATATATTTT. This codes for CASSLVPQGASSSGNTIYF. The chain has TRBV5-1 and TRBJ1-3; 9 nucleotides agree with TRBD1. Unmatched junction bases numbered 10, after V lost 0 bases and J lost 0 bases. The CDR3 sequence is 19 residues long. Germline CDR1 is SGHRS and CDR2 is YFSETQ. Full variable domain (rest looked up from reference TRBV5-1 and TRBJ1-3): KAGVTQTPRYLIKTRGQQVTLSCSPISGHRSVSWYQQTPGQGLQFLFEYFSETQRNKGNFPGRFSGRQFSNSRSEMNVSTLELGDSALYLCASSLVPQGASSSGNTIYFGEGSWLTVV.

This clone was picked up one time. This chain's CDR3 is CASMRYSNQPQHF. CDR3 nucleotides: TGTGCCAGCATGAGATATAGCAATCAGCCCCAGCATTTT. This chain links TRBV2 with TRBJ1-5, with D hard to call. The CDR3 has 13 residues. Deletions cut 7 bases from V and 0 bases from J, with 7 bases between. The germline V gene encodes CDR1 SNHLY and CDR2 FYNNEI.

This clone appeared a single time. V usage is TRBV30 and J usage is TRBJ2-1; no reliable D call. The CDR3 is 10 amino acids. Germline lookup yields CDR1 GTSNPN and CDR2 SVGIG (reference sequence). The ends were cut back, 7 bases at V and 13 bases at J, with 14 bases in the middle. CDR3 sequence reads: CASTGNGQFF. For the CDR3, the DNA is TGTGCCTCCACGGGCAACGGACAGTTCTTC. The full variable domain, completed using reference TRBV30 and TRBJ2-1, is SQTIHQWPATLVQPVGSPLSLECTVEGTSNPNLYWYRQAAGRGLQLLFYSVGIGQISSEVPQNLSASRPQDRQFILSSKKLLLSDSGFYLCASTGNGQFFGPGTRLTVL.

The chain couples TRBV19 to TRBJ1-4; D gene ambiguous. Germline lookup yields CDR1 LNHDA and CDR2 SQIVND (reference sequence). The CDR3 is 15 amino acids. Trimming stripped 3 bases from V and 0 bases from J, with 8 bases between. CDR3 protein: CASSMKAATNEKLFF. The CDR3 DNA is TGTGCCAGTAGTATGAAGGCGGCAACTAATGAAAAACTGTTTTTT.

V gene TRBV11-2 combines with J gene TRBJ2-7, with 8 bases fitting TRBD1. V lost 0 bases to trimming and J lost 4 bases; unmatched junction nucleotides: 5. Per germline, CDR1 SGHAT and CDR2 FQNNGV. The CDR3 totals 15 residues. CDR3 region: CASSLDSGQDYEQYF. CDR3 DNA: TGTGCCAGCAGCTTAGATTCGGGACAGGATTACGAGCAGTACTTC.

The chain employs TRBV19 and TRBJ2-1, with 12 bases fitting TRBD2. V dropped 4 bases and J dropped 8; count of bases not matched to a gene: 6. Germline CDR1 and CDR2: LNHDA and SQIVND (reference sequence). The CDR3 is made up of 15 amino acids. CDR3 residues: CASSSSSGRAHEQFF. Written as DNA, the CDR3 is TGTGCCAGTAGTAGCTCTAGCGGGAGGGCCCATGAGCAGTTCTTC.

This clone is a singleton in its sample. This chain connects TRBV27 to TRBJ1-4, with no clear D. The CDR3 has 17 amino acids. Germline V CDR1 and CDR2: MNHEY, SMNVEV (reference sequence). The V end was cut by 3 bases, the J end by 3 bases, with 17 bases between. CDR3: CASSLGSRRPANEKLFF. In DNA form, the CDR3 reads TGTGCCAGCAGTTTGGGTAGCAGACGACCGGCTAATGAAAAACTGTTTTTT.

This chain connects TRBV18 to TRBJ1-5; 8 bases are a match to TRBD1. After removal of 4 bases from V and 1 base from J, the junction contained 3 bases not matched to a gene. Germline assignment: CDR1 KGHSH and CDR2 LQKENI. CDR3 length equals 15 residues. This chain's CDR3 is CASSLQGASNQPQHF. Here the CDR3 DNA reads TGTGCCAGCTCACTGCAGGGGGCAAGCAATCAGCCCCAGCATTTT.

The J gene is TRBJ2-3, the V gene TRBV15; 7 nucleotides match TRBD2. Germline V gives CDR1 LNHNV, CDR2 YYDKDF (reference sequence). CDR3 length equals 15 residues. The trim removed 1 base at V and 3 bases at J, leaving 4 bases unmatched. The CDR3 DNA reads as TGTGCCACCAGCAGAGGGACTAGTTTAACAGATACGCAGTATTTT. Protein: CATSRGTSLTDTQYF.

This rearrangement joins TRBV25-1 to TRBJ2-5, with 10 bases lining up with TRBD1. J was trimmed by 5 bases and V by 3 bases; bases with no gene match: 6. The CDR3 consists of 15 residues. Germline assignment: CDR1 MGHDK and CDR2 SYGVNS. DNA of the CDR3: TGTGCCAGCAGTGACCCGGGACAGGGGATGGAGACCCAGTACTTC. As protein: CASSDPGQGMETQYF.

The V gene is TRBV9, the J gene TRBJ2-1; no reliable D call. This CDR3 has 14 amino acids. CDR1 and CDR2 (germline): SGDLS, YYNGEE. The V end was cut by 0 bases, the J end by 1 base, with 5 bases between. The CDR3 DNA is TGTGCCAGCAGCGTAGAGGTTTCCTACAATGAGCAGTTCTTC. It translates to CASSVEVSYNEQFF.

This clone was counted a few times. This chain links TRBV6-1 with TRBJ2-7; possibly TRBD1 for D (6 bases). CDR3 size: 15 residues. Germline values: CDR1 MNHNS, CDR2 SASEGT. The ends were cut back, 7 bases at V and 2 bases at J, with 18 bases in the middle. This chain's CDR3 is CASTPPGQRTYEQYF. The CDR3 DNA follows: TGTGCCAGCACTCCTCCGGGACAACGAACCTACGAGCAGTACTTC.

The J gene is TRBJ1-4, the V gene TRBV30; no clear D. V dropped 4 bases and J dropped 5 bases, with 8 bases sitting between them. The CDR3 has 12 amino acids. Germline V gene lookup returns CDR1 GTSNPN and CDR2 SVGIG (reference sequence). In DNA form, the CDR3 reads TGTGCCTGGAAGGGATTAAATGAAAAACTGTTTTTT. It is translated as CAWKGLNEKLFF.

V gene TRBV12-5 combines with J gene TRBJ2-5; D unclear. The length of the CDR3 is 12 residues. V was pared by 4 bases and J by 5 bases, with 8 bases between. Per the germline V gene, CDR1 is LGHNT and CDR2 is FRNRAP. CDR3 sequence reads: CASGSLGETQYF. The DNA for the CDR3 is TGTGCTAGTGGTTCTCTAGGGGAGACCCAGTACTTC.

The chain links TRBV6-5 to TRBJ2-2; no definite D call. The CDR3 has 11 amino acids. Trimming shortened V by 2 bases and J by 6 bases, and 1 base separated the two germline ends. Per germline, CDR1 MNHEY and CDR2 SVGAGI. CDR3 nucleotide sequence: TGTGCCAGCAGTTACCCCGGGGAGCTGTTTTTT. Its protein product is CASSYPGELFF.

This clone was detected a few times. V is TRBV6-5 and J is TRBJ1-1, with D perhaps matching TRBD1 (6 bases). CDR3 length equals 14 residues. With 2 bases removed from V and 5 bases from J, the gap between germline ends came to 12 bases. The V gene's germline CDR1 is MNHEY and CDR2 SVGAGI. The CDR3 loop reads CASSYTTGSTEAFF. The CDR3 DNA follows: TGTGCCAGCAGTTACACCACAGGGTCTACTGAAGCTTTCTTT.

The chain combines TRBV5-1 with TRBJ2-7; maybe TRBD1 (6 bases). Germline values: CDR1 SGHRS, CDR2 YFSETQ. The CDR3 has 14 amino acids. Deletions cut 2 bases from V and 3 bases from J, with 12 bases between. CDR3 nucleotide sequence: TGCGCCAGCAGCTTTCGGACAGCCAACTACGAGCAGTACTTC. Protein product: CASSFRTANYEQYF.

This chain links TRBV7-8 with TRBJ2-1; unclear D gene. V was shortened by 5 bases and J by 1 base, with 12 bases between the two germline ends. CDR3 length equals 15 residues. Per germline, CDR1 SGHVS and CDR2 FQNEAQ. The CDR3 loop reads CASSPRGMSYNEQFF. CDR3 nucleotide sequence: TGTGCCAGCAGCCCCCGTGGAATGTCCTACAATGAGCAGTTCTTC.